The following is a T cell receptor (beta chain) sequence with its context. Enrollees, about 18 to 89 years old, lived in around 23 US areas. Participants' own reports of clinical history determined their cohort assignment. In the original workflow: Reference gene primers were amplified, and this amplification served to estimate nucleated cell counts. Using immunoSEQ multiplex PCR, the repertoire was profiled, and TCRdb retains in-frame clones only, with some absent. That table gives V, J and clone size, and the DNA gave D and trimming. The table includes around 300,000 clones, approximately 89% detected once. The data originate from a study of blood T cell repertoires in COVID-19. Germline V gene data show CDR1 as WNHNN and CDR2 as SYGVQD (reference sequence). Trimming took off 6 bases at V and 5 bases at J, with 16 bases between the two ends. The CDR3 contains 14 residues.

The source is a man aged 30 to 45 who had recovered from COVID-19. Sequencing input: PBMCs or T cells enriched from blood (not recorded which). This chain uses TRBV10-1 with TRBJ2-5; D call uncertain. The CDR3 DNA sequence: TGCGCCAGCAGCGAGCAGGCTGGTAGGGAGACCCAGTACTTC. Amino acid sequence: CASSEQAGRETQYF.